The sequence of this T cell receptor beta chain was determined in a study of cytomegalovirus exposure and HLA in healthy donors. The CDR3 has 13 amino acids. Looked up from germline, CDR1 is SQVTM and CDR2 is ANQGSEA. The PCR made use of 60 Vbeta and 13 Jbeta primers. The protocol was immunoSEQ multiplex PCR, while the TCRdb copy is restricted to in-frame clones and leaves out a portion. The data show some 130,000 clones, 78% seen once. The sequencing sample was made of PBMCs. J is TRBJ2-5 and V is TRBV29-1; maybe TRBD2 (6 bases). The J call could be wrong; TRBJ2-7 is a better fit for the DNA end. The TCR originated in a female donor in good health and CMV-seronegative. The CDR3 DNA reads as TGCAGCGTACGCGGGGCAGCCTCCTACGAGCAGTACTTC. It codes for CSVRGAASYEQYF.